This T cell receptor (beta chain) was observed in a study of regulatory T cells in long-lasting Graves disease. Study information: Newly diagnosed Graves' patients had under 3 months of antithyroid drugs. Overall study findings and caveats: Persistent Graves' patients possessed reduced TCR diversity relative to recently diagnosed ones.

As for time point: newly diagnosed GD, antithyroid drugs for less than 3 months. PBMC-extracted RNA yielded the TCR library. The guidelines of the American Thyroid Association were the basis for diagnosing Graves' disease. Through Arm-PCR of CDR3 regions and iRepertoire HTBI primers, TCR beta libraries were built. TCRdb reprocessed the multiplex PCR reads via MiXCR and lists one record per CDR3 protein. Of more than 300,000 distinct CDR3 sequences detected, 15% to 20% appear once; the ten largest clones hold around 21%. Looked up from germline, CDR1 is SGHRS and CDR2 is YFSETQ. The CDR3 has 11 amino acids. The table lists this clonotype with many counts. Its antigen is still unknown. This same sample was also taken into another study, of T cells in Graves' hyperthyroidism and ophthalmopathy. That paper adds: Stable hyperthyroidism: no ophthalmopathy progression over 18 months of follow-up.

The chain carries TRBV5-1 and TRBJ2-3, with TRBD2 as a possible D gene (6 bases). The J call may be incorrect, as the DNA end agrees better with TRBJ2-1. This sample comprised peripheral blood mononuclear cells (PBMCs), obtained at new diagnosis, from a patient treated with antithyroid drugs. This TCR was recovered from a woman younger than 30 with Graves disease. The CDR3 bases are TGCGCCAGCAGCTTTGGGAGGGAGCAGTTCTTC. This translates into CASSFGREQFF.